Presented here are 21 T cell receptor beta chains from one specimen sequenced in a study of T cells after yellow fever vaccination. TCRdb analysed the 5' RACE reads with MiXCR anew, one entry per CDR3 protein. This sample has 20,000 to 25,000 distinct CDR3 sequences, with 3.4% found just once. Sequencing was performed on PBMCs, either bulk or a sorted T-cell subset (CD4+, CD8+, memory, or dextramer-sorted; not recorded which), taken about 41 days after the first yellow fever vaccination. These receptors originate from a man aged 18 to 30 who received the YFV17D yellow fever vaccine.

This clonotype has a count of ten or more. The chain couples TRBV7-9 to TRBJ1-4; 7 bases fit TRBD1. The ends lost 5 bases at V and 8 bases at J; junction bases unmatched: 14. The CDR3 contains 16 residues. The germline gives CDR1 SEHNR, CDR2 FQNEAQ (reference sequence). The CDR3 region is CASSAGDRAKREKLFF. In DNA form, the CDR3 reads TGTGCCAGCAGCGCGGGCGACAGGGCGAAAAGGGAAAAACTGTTTTTT.

This clonotype was picked up many times. The chain has TRBV5-1 and TRBJ2-2, with 8 positions matching TRBD1. After removal of 2 bases from V and 1 base from J, the junction contained 1 base not matched to a gene. This CDR3 region has 15 residues. CDR1 and CDR2 from the germline V gene are SGHRS and YFSETQ. Here the CDR3 DNA reads TGCGCCAGCAGCTTTGGGACAGGGAACACCGGGGAGCTGTTTTTT. It translates to CASSFGTGNTGELFF.

In this sample, this clonotype turned up many times. The chain joins TRBV6-5 to TRBJ1-2; 7 positions agree with TRBD1. J lost 7 bases, V lost 6 bases, and 11 bases had no gene match. The CDR3 totals 14 residues. Germline lookup yields CDR1 MNHEY and CDR2 SVGAGI. CDR3 bases: TGTGCCAGCAGCCTCCAGGGGGGGGGCTCTGGCTACACCTTC. This translates into CASSLQGGGSGYTF.

This clonotype was counted at least ten times. V and J are TRBV5-1 and TRBJ1-1; 7 bases agree with TRBD1. This CDR3 region has 14 residues. CDR1 SGHRS and CDR2 YFSETQ come from the germline V gene. The V segment lost 3 bases and the J segment 0 bases; nucleotides outside the gene matches: 2. CDR3 residues: CASSYGQVNTEAFF. The CDR3 coding sequence is TGCGCCAGCAGCTACGGACAGGTGAACACTGAAGCTTTCTTT.

This clonotype was recorded many times. V is TRBV20-1 and J is TRBJ2-5; 7 bases map to TRBD1. The V and J ends lost 3 bases and 4 bases, in that order; junction bases with no gene match: 8. CDR1 is DFQATT, CDR2 SNEGSKA, per germline (reference sequence). CDR3 length equals 14 residues. CDR3 sequence (DNA): TGCAGTGCTAGTCGTACAGGGGTTGGAGAGACCCAGTACTTC. It yields the protein CSASRTGVGETQYF.

This clonotype was counted ten times or more. This chain joins TRBV2 and TRBJ1-1; D is undetermined. This CDR3 is built from 13 residues. CDR1 is SNHLY, CDR2 FYNNEI, per germline. The CDR3 sequence is CVPSAERNTEAFF. CDR3 DNA: TGTGTTCCGTCGGCGGAGAGAAACACTGAAGCTTTCTTT. Combining the CDR3 with reference TRBV2 and TRBJ1-1 gives the whole variable domain EPEVTQTPSHQVTQMGQEVILRCVPISNHLYFYWYRQILGQKVEFLVSFYNNEISEKSEIFDDQFSVERPDGSNFTLKIRSTKLEDSAMYFCVPSAERNTEAFFGQGTRLTVV.

The table lists this clonotype with many counts. The gene calls are TRBV7-2 and TRBJ2-7, with 8 bases lining up with TRBD1. The germline gives CDR1 SGHTA, CDR2 FQGNSA. This CDR3 has 15 amino acids. J gave up 3 bases and V 7 bases, and 11 bases lay outside the gene matches. CDR3 nucleotide sequence: TGTGCCAGCAAACGGGACAGGTCACTCTTCTACGAGCAGTACTTC. The encoded protein is CASKRDRSLFYEQYF.

Many counts were recorded for this clonotype. The J gene is TRBJ2-3, the V gene TRBV28; TRBD1 aligns across 7 bases. V trimming: 7 bases; J trimming: 3 bases; junction bases outside the gene matches: 10. CDR3 length: 15 residues. Germline V lookup: CDR1 MDHEN, CDR2 SYDVKM. The CDR3 loop reads CASIPRGRGTDTQYF. Here the CDR3 DNA reads TGTGCCAGCATCCCCCGGGGCAGGGGGACAGATACGCAGTATTTT.

The table lists this clonotype with many counts. The chain is built from TRBV2 and TRBJ1-1, with 8 bases that match TRBD1. Germline CDR1 reads SNHLY; CDR2 reads FYNNEI. After removal of 11 bases from V and 11 bases from J, the junction contained 13 bases not matched to a gene. CDR3 length: 12 amino acids. DNA for the CDR3: TGTGCCGGAAAGCAGGGGGCCGAGTCGGCTTTCTTT. This gives the protein CAGKQGAESAFF.

This clonotype was recorded at least ten times. The CDR3 region has the DNA TGTGCCAGCAGCTTACGGGGGACAGAGACCCAGTACTTC. It yields the protein CASSLRGTETQYF. The chain uses TRBV7-9 and TRBJ2-5; weak D call: TRBD2 (6 bases). The CDR3 runs to 13 residues. The germline V gene has CDR1 SEHNR and CDR2 FQNEAQ (reference sequence). V lost 2 bases, J lost 4 bases, and 8 bases lay in between. The whole variable domain, remainder taken from reference TRBV7-9 and TRBJ2-5, is DTGVSQNPRHKITKRGQNVTFRCDPISEHNRLYWYRQTLGQGPEFLTYFQNEAQLEKSRLLSDRFSAERPKGSFSTLEIQRTEQGDSAMYLCASSLRGTETQYFGPGTRLLVL.

This clonotype appeared many times. J is TRBJ1-6 and V is TRBV11-2; perhaps TRBD1 as D (5 bases). The ends were cut back, 2 bases at V and 9 bases at J, with 17 bases in the middle. The germline gives CDR1 SGHAT, CDR2 FQNNGV. CDR3 length equals 16 residues. CDR3 nucleotides: TGTGCCAGCAGCTTACTCTCAGGGCCGAGGGGTTCACCCCTCCACTTT. Its protein is CASSLLSGPRGSPLHF.

Comments on this clonotype: Given a much more abundant clone one base away, this may be a read error. The genes are TRBV19 and TRBJ1-1, with D uncertain. The CDR3 spans 14 residues. The germline CDR1 and CDR2 sequences are LNHDA and SQIVND (reference sequence). DNA of the CDR3: TGTGCCAGAGAACCCCGGACGGGGAACACTGAAGCTCTCTTT. It translates to CAREPRTGNTEALF.

The V and J genes are TRBV5-4 and TRBJ2-6, with unresolved D. CDR1 and CDR2 (germline): SGHNT, YYREEE (reference sequence). V dropped 0 bases and J dropped 2 bases, with 9 bases sitting between them. This CDR3 region has 16 residues. CDR3: CASSLGSPTGANVLTF. The CDR3 DNA reads TGTGCCAGCAGCTTGGGGAGCCCCACTGGGGCCAACGTCCTGACTTTC.

This clonotype was detected many times. The genes are TRBV30 and TRBJ2-5; 8 positions agree with TRBD1. Germline V gene sequence: CDR1 GTSNPN, CDR2 SVGIG (reference sequence). With 6 bases clipped from V and 2 bases from J, the junction kept 5 bases outside the gene matches. The CDR3 contains 13 residues. CDR3 protein: CACTGGAQETQYF. The CDR3 nucleotides are TGTGCCTGTACAGGGGGAGCTCAAGAGACCCAGTACTTC. Variable domain in full (rest from reference TRBV30 and TRBJ2-5): SQTIHQWPATLVQPVGSPLSLECTVEGTSNPNLYWYRQAAGRGLQLLFYSVGIGQISSEVPQNLSASRPQDRQFILSSKKLLLSDSGFYLCACTGGAQETQYFGPGTRLLVL.

This clonotype was detected ten times or more. The chain has TRBV5-1 and TRBJ2-1; 10 nucleotides match TRBD2. The CDR3 is 19 amino acids. J gave up 9 bases and V 4 bases, and 22 bases lay outside the gene matches. Germline loops: CDR1 SGHRS, CDR2 YFSETQ. The chain's CDR3 is CASSTLGVAGGSALGEQFF. In DNA, the CDR3 is TGCGCCAGCAGCACCCTGGGGGTAGCGGGGGGCTCGGCGCTGGGTGAGCAGTTCTTC.

This clonotype was detected many times. V and J are TRBV7-3 and TRBJ2-1, with 9 bases lining up with TRBD1. Germline loops: CDR1 SGHTA, CDR2 FQGTGA. V lost 5 bases, J lost 5 bases, and 1 base stayed unmatched. The length of the CDR3 is 13 residues. This CDR3 reads CASSRTGDNEQFF. The CDR3 DNA sequence: TGTGCCAGCAGCCGGACAGGGGACAATGAGCAGTTCTTC.

This clonotype was recorded at least ten times. The chain has TRBV5-1 and TRBJ2-3; 10 positions match TRBD2. The germline V gene has CDR1 SGHRS and CDR2 YFSETQ. The length of the CDR3 is 16 residues. J lost 2 bases, V lost 4 bases, and 7 bases had no gene match. The CDR3 region is CASSQGLADPTDTQYF. The CDR3 DNA reads TGCGCCAGCAGCCAAGGACTAGCGGACCCCACAGATACGCAGTATTTT.

At least ten counts were recorded for this clonotype. The rearrangement joins TRBV24-1 to TRBJ2-2, with 7 bases identical to TRBD2. V was clipped by 3 bases and J by 0 bases; unmatched bases: 6. Looked up from germline, CDR1 is KGHDR and CDR2 is SFDVKD. The CDR3 has 17 amino acids. CDR3 nucleotide sequence: TGTGCCACCAGTGATCGGGACTACCCGTCGAACACCGGGGAGCTGTTTTTT. As protein: CATSDRDYPSNTGELFF.

This clonotype has ten or more counts. The CDR3 loop is CASSERQGSYNEQFF. CDR3 sequence (DNA): TGTGCCAGCAGCGAGAGACAGGGTTCCTACAATGAGCAGTTCTTC. V is TRBV6-2 or TRBV6-3 and J is TRBJ2-1; TRBD1 matches at 7 bases. CDR1 MNHEY and CDR2 SVGEGT come from the germline V gene. The V gene end was trimmed by 6 bases and the J gene end by 1 base; junction bases not matched to a gene: 6. The CDR3 extends over 15 amino acids.

This clonotype appeared many times. V and J are TRBV20-1 and TRBJ1-2; the D is unclear. Looked up from germline, CDR1 is DFQATT and CDR2 is SNEGSKA (reference sequence). V was cut by 5 bases and J by 8 bases, with 12 bases left in between. This CDR3 has 11 residues. The CDR3 region is CSAPGVFGYTF. The CDR3 DNA reads TGCAGTGCTCCCGGGGTCTTCGGCTACACCTTC.

The sample holds many counts of this clonotype. The chain uses TRBV5-1 and TRBJ2-1; D call uncertain. V shed 0 bases and J shed 5 bases, with 9 bases lying between them. CDR3 length equals 14 residues. Germline V gene lookup returns CDR1 SGHRS and CDR2 YFSETQ. CDR3 in amino acids: CASSLAYLDNEQFF. CDR3 bases: TGCGCCAGCAGCTTGGCTTATTTGGACAATGAGCAGTTCTTC.